The table lists the clone carrying this T cell receptor beta chain with a count of one. Its specificity is unknown. Other nucleotide sequences in the sample specify the same CDR3. The data derive from a study of siplizumab effects on memory and regulatory T cells. The CDR3 loop spans 14 amino acids. The germline gives CDR1 LGHNA, CDR2 YNFKEQ. V was clipped by 1 base and J by 8 bases, with 14 bases between them. Mixed lymphocyte reaction cells were cocultured at 37°C for 6 to 7 days. The method was immunoSEQ multiplex PCR; TCRdb's version includes in-frame clones alone and lacks a portion of them. Of 15,000 to 20,000 clones in the sample, approximately 44% are singletons; the top ten hold 6% to 7%. Study outcomes and limitations: Alloreactive sequences tracing back to unstimulated CD4+ memory cells were significantly reduced by siplizumab.

V gene TRBV4-2 combines with J gene TRBJ1-2; D not resolved. Source material: CFSE-low (dividing) CD4+ T cells sorted from an allogeneic mixed lymphocyte reaction. This sequence was found in a human donor in good health; the cells came from an allogeneic mixed lymphocyte reaction. Some clones in this sample may be carry-over from other donors' samples. CDR3 region: CASSQVETRYGYTF. In nucleotides, the CDR3 is TGTGCCAGCAGCCAAGTCGAAACCCGCTACGGCTACACCTTC.